One sample yielded the 27 T cell receptor beta chains listed below, sequenced in a study of control samples from healthy donors and cancer patients. Sequenced by immunoSEQ multiplex PCR; TCRdb stores in-frame clones only, minus some. The sample carries under 200,000 clones, 88% recorded once. Input material: blood. The receptors shown here come from a woman in her 30s in good health.

This clone appeared a few times. The rearrangement joins TRBV19 to TRBJ1-6; tentative D call: TRBD1 (5 bases). Between the trimmed V and J ends, which lost 5 bases and 0 bases, there was a span of 14 bases. Germline CDR1 and CDR2: LNHDA and SQIVND (reference sequence). This CDR3 region has 17 residues. The CDR3 region has the DNA TGTGCCAGTAGTTTGGGGGGACTAAGCTCCTATAATTCACCCCTCCACTTT. Amino acids: CASSLGGLSSYNSPLHF.

The V call is TRBV10-3, the J call TRBJ1-5, with D unresolved. The CDR3 is made up of 14 amino acids. Trimming took off 7 bases at V and 6 bases at J, with 16 bases between the two ends. Germline assignment: CDR1 ENHRY and CDR2 SYGVKD. The CDR3 DNA is TGTGCCATCAAGCCTCAAGGGAGTTCTCAGCCCCAGCATTTT. Translated: CAIKPQGSSQPQHF.

V and J are TRBV4-1 and TRBJ1-1, with TRBD1 identical over 11 bases. The CDR3 loop spans 16 amino acids. Germline V gives CDR1 MGHRA, CDR2 YSYEKL. V gave up 1 base and J gave up 7 bases; unmatched junction bases: 8. For the CDR3, the DNA is TGCGCCAGCAGCCAAGGCCCGGGACAGGGGGAGAGTGAAGCTTTCTTT. It yields the protein CASSQGPGQGESEAFF.

The chain combines TRBV2 with TRBJ2-4, with D unresolved. The CDR3 totals 11 residues. The ends were cut back, 8 bases at V and 5 bases at J, with 7 bases in the middle. The germline V gene encodes CDR1 SNHLY and CDR2 FYNNEI. The CDR3 DNA reads TGTGCCAGCGAGTCCCAAAACATTCAGTACTTC. It encodes CASESQNIQYF.

This chain links TRBV5-1 with TRBJ2-5; a possible D gene is TRBD2 (6 bases). This CDR3 spans 16 amino acids. The V end lost 0 bases, the J end lost 0 bases, and 12 bases lay between the germline ends. Germline lookup yields CDR1 SGHRS and CDR2 YFSETQ. CDR3 sequence reads: CASSLGGGGYQETQYF. DNA of the CDR3: TGCGCCAGCAGCTTGGGAGGCGGAGGGTACCAAGAGACCCAGTACTTC.

The rearrangement joins TRBV21-1 to TRBJ2-7; TRBD1, the table's D call, lacks a check against the DNA. TRBV21-1 is marked as a pseudogene. The CDR3 length is 16 residues. The CDR3 loop reads CASSKAPDFFTYEQYV. CDR3 in DNA: TGTGCCAGCAGCAAAGCCCCAGATTTCTTTACCTACGAGCAGTACGTC.

The gene calls are TRBV4-2 and TRBJ1-4; no definite D call. CDR3 length: 16 residues. CDR1 is LGHNA, CDR2 YNFKEQ, per germline. V was shortened by 0 bases and J by 5 bases, with 13 bases between the two germline ends. CDR3 bases: TGTGCCAGCAGCCAAGATATTCCCACTTCAAATGAAAAACTGTTTTTT. It translates to CASSQDIPTSNEKLFF.

The chain has TRBV5-6 and TRBJ2-4; 8 nucleotides agree with TRBD1. The trim removed 3 bases at V and 8 bases at J, leaving 7 bases unmatched. The CDR3 sequence is 14 residues long. Germline V gene data show CDR1 as SGHDT and CDR2 as YYEEEE. The CDR3 loop reads CASSWGTGGDIQYF. The CDR3 coding sequence is TGTGCCAGCAGCTGGGGGACAGGCGGGGACATTCAGTACTTC.

The rearrangement uses TRBV28 and TRBJ2-3; TRBD1 is a possible D gene (6 bases). CDR3 size: 14 residues. Germline lookup yields CDR1 MDHEN and CDR2 SYDVKM. Trimming left V 7 bases short and J 4 bases short, with 15 bases between. The CDR3 sequence: CASTKQGISDTQYF. CDR3 in DNA: TGTGCCAGCACGAAGCAGGGGATCTCAGATACGCAGTATTTT.

The chain carries TRBV5-1 and TRBJ2-1; the match to TRBD1 covers 11 bases. With 4 bases clipped from V and 10 bases from J, the junction kept 10 bases outside the gene matches. Germline loops: CDR1 SGHRS, CDR2 YFSETQ. The CDR3 loop spans 15 amino acids. In DNA, the CDR3 is TGCGCCAGCAGCGTGGGACAGGGGGGAACTTGGGAGCAGTTCTTC. Protein sequence: CASSVGQGGTWEQFF.

This clone occurred a few times. This rearrangement joins TRBV5-1 to TRBJ2-5; a possible D gene is TRBD2 (6 bases). The length of the CDR3 is 15 residues. Germline V CDR1 and CDR2: SGHRS, YFSETQ. V shed 3 bases and J shed 1 base, with 13 bases lying between them. The CDR3 coding sequence is TGCGCCAGCAGCTCTAATCCGCGGGGCCAAGAGACCCAGTACTTC. This encodes CASSSNPRGQETQYF.

The chain is built from TRBV6-1 and TRBJ2-7, with D perhaps being TRBD1 or TRBD2 (5 bases each). V was shortened by 2 bases and J by 6 bases, with 14 bases between the two germline ends. The CDR3 runs to 14 residues. Germline CDR1 is MNHNS and CDR2 is SASEGT. The CDR3 DNA sequence: TGTGCCAGCAGTGAACGAGGGGCAGATGGCGAGCAGTACTTC. This codes for CASSERGADGEQYF.

The CDR3 protein is CASSLNRGNSPLHF. The CDR3 coding sequence is TGTGCCAGCAGCTTAAACAGGGGCAATTCACCCCTCCACTTT. The rearrangement links TRBV7-9 to TRBJ1-6; 7 nucleotides match TRBD1. V lost 2 bases and J lost 7; bases outside the gene matches: 2. This CDR3 has 14 amino acids. Looked up from germline, CDR1 is SEHNR and CDR2 is FQNEAQ (reference sequence).

The V call is TRBV3-1 (or the pseudogene TRBV3-2), the J call TRBJ2-1; D not certain. This CDR3 region has 14 residues. Germline V gene data show CDR1 as LGHDT and CDR2 as YNNKEL (reference sequence). V shed 0 bases and J shed 3 bases, with 6 bases lying between them. CDR3 in DNA: TGTGCCAGCAGCCAAGAATACAGCTACAATGAGCAGTTCTTC. Its protein product is CASSQEYSYNEQFF.

The chain is built from TRBV12-3 or TRBV12-4 and TRBJ2-2, with D tentatively TRBD2 (5 bases). V was clipped by 7 bases and J by 8 bases, with 11 bases between them. The CDR3 is made up of 12 amino acids. CDR3 protein: CASTNIAGELFF. The CDR3 coding sequence is TGTGCCAGCACCAATATAGCGGGGGAGCTGTTTTTT.

CDR3 residues: CASSATGYNEQFF. The CDR3 DNA is TGTGCCAGCAGCGCCACAGGGTACAATGAGCAGTTCTTC. This chain uses TRBV5-4 with TRBJ2-1; a possible D gene is TRBD1 (6 bases). V gave up 4 bases and J gave up 4 bases, with 9 bases separating them. Per the germline V gene, CDR1 is SGHNT and CDR2 is YYREEE (reference sequence). CDR3 length equals 13 residues.

The chain employs TRBV27 and TRBJ2-2; TRBD1 or TRBD2 may be the D gene (6 bases each). V lost 8 bases and J lost 6, with 19 bases in between. The CDR3 has 15 residues. The germline CDR1 and CDR2 sequences are MNHEY and SMNVEV (reference sequence). CDR3 nucleotide sequence: TGTGCCAGCGCCCCCTGGAGGGGGGATTCCGGGGAGCTGTTTTTT. Translating it yields CASAPWRGDSGELFF.

The chain employs TRBV28 and TRBJ2-6; D is unresolved. The CDR3 extends over 12 amino acids. Germline CDR1 reads MDHEN; CDR2 reads SYDVKM. V was cut by 4 bases and J by 2 bases, with 0 bases left in between. CDR3 in amino acids: CASSSGANVLTF. The CDR3 coding sequence is TGTGCCAGCAGTTCTGGGGCCAACGTCCTGACTTTC.

The V call is TRBV5-4, the J call TRBJ1-2; D gene ambiguous. With 5 bases removed from V and 2 bases from J, the gap between germline ends came to 13 bases. The CDR3 extends over 14 amino acids. From germline, CDR1 is SGHNT and CDR2 YYREEE (reference sequence). CDR3 loop: CASRTGELNYGYTF. Written as DNA, the CDR3 is TGTGCCAGCAGAACCGGTGAATTGAACTATGGCTACACCTTC.

The rearrangement links TRBV10-1 to TRBJ2-5; unclear D gene. Germline V gene data show CDR1 as WNHNN and CDR2 as SYGVQD (reference sequence). V was trimmed by 3 bases and J by 5 bases, leaving 4 bases between them. The CDR3 is 11 amino acids. CDR3 region: CASSEGETQYF. The DNA for the CDR3 is TGCGCCAGCAGTGAAGGGGAGACCCAGTACTTC.

The chain uses TRBV28 and TRBJ1-2; D gene uncertain. CDR3 length equals 15 residues. The germline V and J ends were trimmed by 7 bases and 6 bases, with 21 bases remaining between them. The germline V gene has CDR1 MDHEN and CDR2 SYDVKM. CDR3 in amino acids: CASNPGVGSFNGYTF. CDR3 DNA sequence: TGTGCCAGCAACCCCGGAGTCGGGTCTTTCAATGGCTACACCTTC.

A word on this clone: The germline gene is not matched at one end of the junction; a read error may be the cause. J is TRBJ1-6 and V is TRBV6-5; D perhaps matches TRBD1 (5 bases). Germline V gene data show CDR1 as MNHEY and CDR2 as SVGAGI. This CDR3 region has 11 residues. Here the CDR3 DNA reads TGTGCCAGCAGTTACTCGGGACGGGACTACTTT. This encodes CASSYSGRDYF.

The chain couples TRBV6-1 to TRBJ2-1, with 12 bases identical to TRBD2. The germline CDR1 and CDR2 sequences are MNHNS and SASEGT. J lost 4 bases, V lost 4 bases, and 14 bases had no gene match. The CDR3 covers 19 residues. CDR3 sequence reads: CASSGGTSGRADFYNEQFF. CDR3 DNA sequence: TGTGCCAGCAGTGGCGGGACTAGCGGGCGCGCAGACTTTTACAATGAGCAGTTCTTC.

This rearrangement joins TRBV7-2 to TRBJ2-7; perhaps TRBD2 as D (6 bases). The CDR3 is 16 residues long. From germline, CDR1 is SGHTA and CDR2 FQGNSA. Deletions cut 4 bases from V and 3 bases from J, with 19 bases between. CDR3 protein: CASSSKPGLDHYEQYV. The CDR3 DNA follows: TGTGCCAGCAGCTCGAAACCGGGACTGGATCACTACGAGCAGTACGTC.

The chain couples TRBV6-4 to TRBJ2-1; maybe TRBD2 (5 bases). This CDR3 has 14 amino acids. Germline V gene lookup returns CDR1 MRHNA and CDR2 SNTAGT. V was cut by 3 bases and J by 7 bases, with 13 bases left in between. The CDR3 DNA is TGTGCCAGCAGTGAACTAGAAGGCAGAAATGAGCAGTTCTTC. Its translation: CASSELEGRNEQFF.

The chain recombines TRBV6-1 with TRBJ2-7; 8 bases map to TRBD1. The CDR3 is made up of 16 amino acids. With 0 bases clipped from V and 0 bases from J, the junction kept 4 bases outside the gene matches. In germline, CDR1 is MNHNS, CDR2 SASEGT. CDR3 sequence: CASSEALGTGSYEQYV. The CDR3 region has the DNA TGTGCCAGCAGTGAAGCGCTTGGGACAGGCTCCTACGAGCAGTACGTC.

This sequence joins TRBV5-5 and TRBJ1-1; no reliable D call. This CDR3 region has 18 residues. The germline CDR1 and CDR2 sequences are SGHKS and YYEKEE (reference sequence). With 1 base removed from V and 6 bases from J, the gap between germline ends came to 25 bases. CDR3 residues: CASSLRRETPILSAEAFF. The CDR3 DNA reads TGTGCCAGCAGCTTGAGGCGGGAAACCCCCATTCTTTCGGCTGAAGCTTTCTTT.